Listed below are T cell receptor beta chains from one sample, sequenced in a study of identical twins. TCRdb re-derived calls from the 5' RACE reads in MiXCR, one entry per CDR3 protein. This sample has 1.5 million to 2 million distinct CDR3 sequences, with about 32% found just once. Sequencing used cord blood. The receptor source for this set is a newborn girl in good health. CDR3s leave out the opening cysteine and the closing phenylalanine or tryptophan.

V gene: TRBV7-9
J gene: TRBJ1-5
CDR3 protein: ASTWGNQPQH

V gene: TRBV4-1
J gene: TRBJ2-6
CDR3 protein: ASSPAVISGASVLT

V gene: TRBV10-3
J gene: TRBJ2-7
CDR3 protein: AISGERRERRYEQY

V gene: TRBV28
J gene: TRBJ2-3
CDR3 protein: ASTPRGREGGDTQY

V gene: TRBV5-1
J gene: TRBJ2-1
CDR3 protein: ASSLSRLAGDNEQF

V gene: TRBV5-1
J gene: TRBJ2-7
CDR3 protein: ASSGLGTYSSYEQY

V gene: TRBV4-1
J gene: TRBJ2-3
CDR3 protein: ASSRSPSGGATDTQY

V gene: TRBV12-3/TRBV12-4
J gene: TRBJ2-7
CDR3 protein: ASSRRIRHEQY

V gene: TRBV10-3
J gene: TRBJ1-2
CDR3 protein: AISEGGGAIRNYGYT

V gene: TRBV20-1
J gene: TRBJ1-5
CDR3 protein: SAAPGGSNQPQH

V gene: TRBV28
J gene: TRBJ2-1
CDR3 protein: ASSFPAGISGALYNEQF

V gene: TRBV7-9
J gene: TRBJ1-1
CDR3 protein: ASSSRLGNTEAF

V gene: TRBV20-1
J gene: TRBJ2-7
CDR3 protein: SASASRVAEY

V gene: TRBV2
J gene: TRBJ2-5
CDR3 protein: ASVKETQY

V gene: TRBV20-1
J gene: TRBJ2-7
CDR3 protein: SARREKPEQY

V gene: TRBV7-7
J gene: TRBJ2-1
CDR3 protein: ASSLGPMGEQF

V gene: TRBV7-2
J gene: TRBJ1-2
CDR3 protein: ASSLEIGGYGYT

V gene: TRBV28
J gene: TRBJ2-1
CDR3 protein: ASGNLYNEQF